This T cell receptor beta chain is from a study of blood T cell repertoires in COVID-19. Background on the study: Whether acute or convalescent, the COVID-19 samples came from the United States, Italy and Spain. PBMCs, B-cell-depleted T cells, or T cells were the source of the cDNA or gDNA that made up the material.

This CDR3 is 15 amino acids long. Germline V gives CDR1 MNHEY, CDR2 SMNVEV (reference sequence). V was clipped by 5 bases and J by 0 bases; unmatched bases: 4. In the original analysis: Quantification of nucleated cells was approximated via reference gene primer amplification. Measured with immunoSEQ multiplex PCR; TCRdb has only the in-frame clones, and not every one. V, J and clone size are taken as reported in that table, and D and trimming were inferred from the DNA itself. The sample includes about 210,000 clones, approximately 80% of them seen just once. Participants had their cohort set by participant-reported clinical history.

This sequence originates from a woman aged 45-59 years with acute COVID-19. The material sequenced was PBMCs or T cells enriched from blood (not recorded which). The gene calls are TRBV27 and TRBJ2-1; 7 bases line up with TRBD1. The CDR3 spells CASSTGQVSYNEQFF. CDR3 DNA: TGTGCCAGCAGTACCGGACAGGTCTCCTACAATGAGCAGTTCTTC.